This entry concerns a single T cell receptor (beta chain). This CDR3 contains 14 residues. The V gene lost 0 bases and the J gene lost 5 bases, with 12 bases spanning the gap. The germline V gene encodes CDR1 SGHRS and CDR2 YFSETQ. This sample was included in a study of control samples from healthy donors and cancer patients. Only in-frame clones appear in the TCRdb table, and some are missing; sequencing was by immunoSEQ multiplex PCR. The sample includes about 80,000 clones, 85% to 90% of them seen just once. The origin of this receptor is an older woman in good health. Sequencing was carried out using blood. The V gene is TRBV5-1, the J gene TRBJ2-7; tentatively, D is TRBD1 (5 bases). As DNA, the CDR3 is TGCGCCAGCAGCTTGGTGGGGCCCTCAAACGAGCAGTACTTC. Protein: CASSLVGPSNEQYF.